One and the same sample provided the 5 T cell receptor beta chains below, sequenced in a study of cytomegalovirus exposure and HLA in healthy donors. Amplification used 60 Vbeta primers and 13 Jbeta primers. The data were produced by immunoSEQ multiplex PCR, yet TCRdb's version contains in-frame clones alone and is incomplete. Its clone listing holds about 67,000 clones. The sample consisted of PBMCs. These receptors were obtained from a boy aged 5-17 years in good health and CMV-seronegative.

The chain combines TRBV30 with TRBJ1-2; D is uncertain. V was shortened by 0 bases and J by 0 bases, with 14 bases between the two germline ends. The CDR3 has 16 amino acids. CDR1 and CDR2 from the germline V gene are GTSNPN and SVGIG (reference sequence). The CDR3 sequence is CAWSVTGVGSNYGYTF. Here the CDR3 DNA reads TGTGCCTGGAGTGTAACGGGTGTAGGCTCTAACTATGGCTACACCTTC.

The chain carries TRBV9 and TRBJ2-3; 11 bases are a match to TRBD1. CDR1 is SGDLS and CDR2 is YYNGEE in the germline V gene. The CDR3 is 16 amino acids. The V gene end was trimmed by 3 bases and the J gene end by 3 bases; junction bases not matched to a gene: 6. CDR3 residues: CASSATGTGGTDTQYF. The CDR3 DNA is TGTGCCAGCAGCGCTACCGGGACAGGGGGGACAGATACGCAGTATTTT. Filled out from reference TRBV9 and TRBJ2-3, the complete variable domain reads DSGVTQTPKHLITATGQRVTLRCSPRSGDLSVYWYQQSLDQGLQFLIQYYNGEERAKGNILERFSAQQFPDLHSELNLSSLELGDSALYFCASSATGTGGTDTQYFGPGTRLTVL.

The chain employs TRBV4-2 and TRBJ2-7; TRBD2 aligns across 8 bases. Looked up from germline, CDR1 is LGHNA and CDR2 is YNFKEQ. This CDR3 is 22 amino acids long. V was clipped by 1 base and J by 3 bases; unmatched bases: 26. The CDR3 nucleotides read TGTGCCAGCAGCCAAGCACTCTCCCCTCGAGGGTTGGGAGCGGGAGCGGGCTACGAGCAGTACTTC. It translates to CASSQALSPRGLGAGAGYEQYF.

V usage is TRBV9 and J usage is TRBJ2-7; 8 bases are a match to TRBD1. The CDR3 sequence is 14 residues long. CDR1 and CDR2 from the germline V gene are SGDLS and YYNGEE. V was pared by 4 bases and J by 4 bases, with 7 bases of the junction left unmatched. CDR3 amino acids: CASSIGQGQYEQYF. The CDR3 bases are TGTGCCAGCAGCATCGGACAGGGTCAGTACGAGCAGTACTTC.

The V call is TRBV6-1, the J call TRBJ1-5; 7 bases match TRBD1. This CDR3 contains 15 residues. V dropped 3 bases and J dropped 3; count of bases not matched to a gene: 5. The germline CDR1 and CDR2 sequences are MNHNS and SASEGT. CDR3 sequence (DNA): TGTGCCAGCAGTGAGGCAGGGGGTCTCAATCAGCCCCAGCATTTT. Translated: CASSEAGGLNQPQHF.